Sequencing of this TCR beta chain was carried out in a study of T cell clones after liver transplantation. Study details: TCRbeta sequencing after a pre-transplant mixed lymphocyte reaction identified graft-donor-reactive clones, later tracked in post-transplant blood. Tolerance: complete withdrawal held at least one year, liver enzymes staying within twice normal. Study conclusions and caveats: The donor-reactive repertoire was only partly measurable in a couple of subjects, lacking donor cells.

Turning to this clone: The antigen is not known.

The V and J ends lost 6 bases and 2 bases respectively, with 23 bases between them. This CDR3 is built from 17 residues. Looked up from germline, CDR1 is SGHDN and CDR2 is FVKESK. The assay was immunoSEQ multiplex PCR, and TCRdb's table has in-frame clones only and misses some. The sample holds over 90,000 clones, 84% seen once. The sample consisted of CD4+ T cells from blood, taken approximately 43 months after liver transplant. The chain is built from TRBV14 and TRBJ2-7; D may be TRBD1 or TRBD2 (5 bases each). This receptor was obtained from a human patient who received a liver transplant. Some T cells may be transferred from the graft donor. CDR3 sequence reads: CASRGERGCSEPYEQYF. The CDR3 nucleotides read TGTGCCAGCAGGGGGGAGCGTGGGTGCTCCGAACCCTACGAGCAGTACTTC.